This T cell receptor beta chain is drawn from a study of breast tumors, draining lymph nodes, adjacent tissues. Study-level points and caveats: Compared with lymph nodes, tumors were less diverse; compared with nontumor tissue, more.

Axillary draining lymph nodes of breast cancer patients supplied the node samples. The CDR3 is made up of 13 amino acids. V gave up 0 bases and J gave up 4 bases, with 7 bases separating them. Germline-derived CDR1 and CDR2 are DFQATT and SNEGSKA (reference sequence). Turning to this clonotype: The target antigen is unknown.

TCRdb reprocessed the multiplex PCR reads via MiXCR and lists one record per CDR3 protein. The repertoire has approximately 210,000 distinct CDR3 sequences, around 35% of them found once; the top ten carry approximately 3.3%. The V gene is TRBV20-1, the J gene TRBJ2-1, with D perhaps matching TRBD1 or TRBD2 (5 bases each). This clonotype was obtained from a female donor with breast cancer. Some clones in this sample may be carry-over from other donors' samples. What was sequenced was axillary lymph node tissue. CDR3 residues: CSAREGDYNEQFF. In DNA form, the CDR3 reads TGCAGTGCTAGAGAGGGGGATTACAATGAGCAGTTCTTC.